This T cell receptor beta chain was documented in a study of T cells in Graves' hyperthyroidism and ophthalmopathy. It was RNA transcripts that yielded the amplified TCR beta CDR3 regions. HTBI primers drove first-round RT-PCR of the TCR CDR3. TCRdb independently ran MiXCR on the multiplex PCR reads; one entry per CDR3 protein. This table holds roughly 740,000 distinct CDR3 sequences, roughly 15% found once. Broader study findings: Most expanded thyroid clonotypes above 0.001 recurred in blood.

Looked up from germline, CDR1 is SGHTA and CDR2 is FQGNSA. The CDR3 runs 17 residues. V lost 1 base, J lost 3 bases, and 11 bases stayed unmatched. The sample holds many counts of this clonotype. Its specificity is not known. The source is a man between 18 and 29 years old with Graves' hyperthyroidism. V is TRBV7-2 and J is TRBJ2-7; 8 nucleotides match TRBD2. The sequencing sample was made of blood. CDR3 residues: CASSLVAPGLELYEQYF. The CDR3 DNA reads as TGTGCCAGCAGCTTAGTAGCTCCGGGACTAGAACTCTACGAGCAGTACTTC.